The entry that follows covers one TCR beta chain sequence. This entry is derived from a study of blood T cell repertoires in COVID-19. The assay was immunoSEQ multiplex PCR, and TCRdb's table has in-frame clones only and misses some. The repertoire holds 220,000 or so clones, with approximately 84% as singletons. The receptor's source is a woman in her sixties with acute or convalescent COVID-19. Material: peripheral blood.

CDR3 loop: CASSPTYAGGTSGGDTQYF. CDR3 nucleotides: TGTGCCAGCAGCCCCACCTATGCCGGTGGGACTAGCGGGGGTGATACGCAGTATTTT. The V gene is TRBV11-2, the J gene TRBJ2-3; 14 bases match TRBD2. The length of the CDR3 is 19 residues. Germline CDR1 is SGHAT and CDR2 is FQNNGV. Losses at the gene ends were 5 bases for V and 6 bases for J; bases not matched to a gene: 16.